The clone carrying this TCR beta chain appeared once. Antigen: not known. 60 Vbeta and 13 Jbeta primers were used in PCR. Libraries were prepared by immunoSEQ multiplex PCR; TCRdb keeps only in-frame clonotypes and omits some of them. Here the sample spans about 89,000 clones, roughly 63% being singletons. The sample comes from a study of cytomegalovirus exposure and HLA in healthy donors. Broader study findings: Productive rates of about 87% or about 30% were seen for most TCR beta V segments in an earlier analysis. Through in vitro validation, three CMV-associated chains were shown to be specific for CMV antigens.

This TCR was recovered from a woman between 25 and 40 years old in good health and CMV-seronegative. Input material: PBMCs.

The CDR3 nucleotides read TGTGCCAGCAGGGGCCTTACGAGAGATACGCAGTATTTT. Protein: CASRGLTRDTQYF. The chain is built from TRBV11-2 and TRBJ2-3, with D unresolved. Trimming removed 6 bases at V and 5 bases at J, with 12 bases between. CDR3 length: 13 amino acids. Germline values: CDR1 SGHAT, CDR2 FQNNGV.